Sequencing of this TCR beta chain was carried out in a study of CXCR3-negative and CXCR3-positive naive CD8 T cells. TRB cDNA was prepared as libraries by UMI-labeled 5' RACE. TCRdb re-called the 5' RACE reads, yielding one record per CDR3 amino acid sequence without DNA. In total, the table holds some 6,700 distinct CDR3 sequences. As concerns this clonotype: The antigen remains undetermined.

CD45RO-CCR7+CD27+CD95- defined naive CD8+ T cells. Overall study results and limits: CXCR3-positive naive cells carried more hydrophobic TRB CDR3s than CXCR3-negative ones. Both naive subsets, CXCR3-negative and CXCR3-positive, displayed similar TRBV-TRBJ usage, unlike memory cells. Upon cryopreservation, CXCR3 expression partially decreased, and most assays used fresh PBMCs.

The CDR3 covers 14 residues. CDR1 LNHNV and CDR2 YYDKDF come from the germline V gene (reference sequence). This sequence was found in a human donor in good health. Some clones in this sample may be carry-over from other donors' samples. Sample: naive CXCR3+ CD8+ T cells from blood. The subset is: CD45RO-CCR7+CD27+CD95- naive CD8+ T cells expressing CXCR3 (TNR3+). The chain carries TRBV15 and TRBJ2-2; there is no DNA to check the TCRdb D call of TRBD2. CDR3: CATSEAGDTGELFF.